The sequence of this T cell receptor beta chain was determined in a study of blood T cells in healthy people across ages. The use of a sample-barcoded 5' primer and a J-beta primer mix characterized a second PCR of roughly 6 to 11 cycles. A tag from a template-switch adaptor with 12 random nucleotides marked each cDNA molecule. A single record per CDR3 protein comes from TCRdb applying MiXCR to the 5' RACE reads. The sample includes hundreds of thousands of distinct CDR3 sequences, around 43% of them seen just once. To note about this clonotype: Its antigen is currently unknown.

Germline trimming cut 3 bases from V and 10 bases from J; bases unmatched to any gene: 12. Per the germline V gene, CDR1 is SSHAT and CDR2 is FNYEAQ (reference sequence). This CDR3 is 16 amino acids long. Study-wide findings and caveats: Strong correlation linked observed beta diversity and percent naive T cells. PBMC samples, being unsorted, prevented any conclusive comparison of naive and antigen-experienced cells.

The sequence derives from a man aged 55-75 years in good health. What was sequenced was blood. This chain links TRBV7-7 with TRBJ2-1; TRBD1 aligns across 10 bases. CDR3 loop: CASSLSPGQGLQEQFF. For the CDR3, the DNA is TGTGCCAGCAGCTTGTCGCCGGGACAGGGGTTACAGGAGCAGTTCTTC.